The 16 T cell receptor beta chains reported below all come from one sample, sequenced in a study of cytomegalovirus exposure and HLA in healthy donors. The PCR had 60 Vbeta and 13 Jbeta primers. Profiled with immunoSEQ multiplex PCR; TCRdb holds only in-frame clones, not every one. The sample holds about 92,000 clones. The material sequenced was PBMCs. All receptors derive from a man aged 45-65 years in good health and CMV-seropositive.

The CDR3 is CASSQSGRGSSYEQYF. CDR3 bases: TGTGCCAGTAGTCAAAGCGGGAGGGGAAGCTCCTACGAGCAGTACTTC. The chain links TRBV19 to TRBJ2-7, with 10 nucleotides matching TRBD2. The J segment lost 0 bases and the V segment lost 5 bases, leaving 7 bases of the junction unmatched. The CDR3 extends over 16 amino acids. The V gene's germline CDR1 is LNHDA and CDR2 SQIVND (reference sequence).

This chain uses TRBV5-6 with TRBJ2-2; possible D gene TRBD2, 5 bases. CDR3 length: 16 residues. Deletions cut 3 bases from V and 1 base from J, with 13 bases between. Germline CDR1 and CDR2: SGHDT and YYEEEE. In nucleotides, the CDR3 is TGTGCCAGCAGCTCGAGGGCGGCGTTGAACACCGGGGAGCTGTTTTTT. It encodes CASSSRAALNTGELFF.

The rearrangement links TRBV9 to TRBJ1-3; weak D call: TRBD1 (5 bases). The CDR3 runs to 17 residues. The V gene's germline CDR1 is SGDLS and CDR2 YYNGEE. The V end lost 0 bases, the J end lost 0 bases, and 13 bases lay between the germline ends. CDR3 DNA: TGTGCCAGCAGCGTAGGGGGCCCGTGGGCCTCTGGAAACACCATATATTTT. Translating it yields CASSVGGPWASGNTIYF.

The V and J genes are TRBV6-1 and TRBJ1-5; maybe TRBD1 (5 bases). The germline CDR1 and CDR2 sequences are MNHNS and SASEGT. V lost 0 bases to trimming and J lost 7 bases, with 10 bases between them. The CDR3 totals 14 residues. This CDR3 reads CASSEAQGQQPQHF. As DNA, the CDR3 is TGTGCCAGCAGTGAAGCTCAGGGCCAGCAGCCCCAGCATTTT.

CDR3 DNA: TGTGCCAGCTCACAGGCGGGAGGCTACAATGAGCAGTTCTTC. This sequence encodes CASSQAGGYNEQFF. This chain uses TRBV18 with TRBJ2-1, with 8 bases matching TRBD2. V lost 4 bases, J lost 3 bases, and 2 bases stayed unmatched. CDR1 is KGHSH and CDR2 is LQKENI in the germline V gene. This CDR3 has 14 residues.

This chain joins TRBV18 and TRBJ2-5; D is perhaps TRBD2 (6 bases). Trimming pared 3 bases from V and 2 bases from J, leaving 19 bases between. CDR1 is KGHSH and CDR2 is LQKENI in the germline V gene. CDR3 size: 17 residues. CDR3 amino acids: CASSPPRGGNPQETQYF. Written as DNA, the CDR3 is TGTGCCAGCTCACCGCCGAGGGGCGGGAACCCTCAAGAGACCCAGTACTTC.

Worth noting for this clone: One end of the junction fails to match germline, which may point to a read error. The chain carries TRBV7-7 and TRBJ2-1; weak D call: TRBD2 (5 bases). This CDR3 has 13 amino acids. CDR1 and CDR2 (germline): SSHAT, FNYEAQ (reference sequence). The CDR3 bases are TGTGCTAGCAGCCAGGACTCTTTCAATGAACAGTTCTTC. Its translation: CASSQDSFNEQFF.

This chain uses TRBV27 with TRBJ2-1, with 8 bases that match TRBD2. V shed 8 bases and J 5 bases; nucleotides not matched to a gene: 11. The CDR3 is 15 amino acids. CDR1 and CDR2 from the germline V gene are MNHEY and SMNVEV (reference sequence). CDR3 residues: CASQLSAGAHNEQFF. DNA of the CDR3: TGTGCCAGCCAATTATCAGCGGGGGCTCACAATGAGCAGTTCTTC.

The rearrangement links TRBV7-2 to TRBJ2-7; TRBD2 matches at 15 bases. Trimming cost V 1 base and J 4 bases; bases outside gene matches: 5. The CDR3 length is 17 residues. Germline assignment: CDR1 SGHTA and CDR2 FQGNSA. The CDR3 bases are TGTGCCAGCAGCTTAGTTCCGGGACTAGCGGGAGGATACGAGCAGTACTTC. Its protein product is CASSLVPGLAGGYEQYF.

This sequence joins TRBV5-6 and TRBJ2-2; D may be TRBD2 (6 bases). CDR3 length: 14 amino acids. CDR1 and CDR2 (germline): SGHDT, YYEEEE. The V end lost 0 bases, the J end lost 7 bases, and 10 bases lay between the germline ends. CDR3 DNA sequence: TGTGCCAGCAGCTTGGACTGGGGAGGCGGGGAGCTGTTTTTT. Its translation is CASSLDWGGGELFF.

Points on this clone: Other DNA variants within this sample encode the same CDR3. The chain combines TRBV30 with TRBJ2-7; D is unresolved. The germline V gene encodes CDR1 GTSNPN and CDR2 SVGIG (reference sequence). V gave up 2 bases and J gave up 0 bases, with 5 bases separating them. The CDR3 runs to 12 residues. CDR3 region: CAWSLSSYEQYF. CDR3 nucleotides: TGTGCCTGGAGTCTTAGCTCCTACGAGCAGTACTTC.

CDR3 sequence: CASSPRQGKGYTF. The DNA of the CDR3 is TGTGCCAGCAGCCCCCGACAGGGGAAAGGCTACACCTTC. This chain links TRBV5-6 with TRBJ1-2; 8 nucleotides match TRBD1. This CDR3 spans 13 amino acids. V gave up 4 bases and J gave up 8 bases; unmatched junction bases: 7. Germline CDR1 is SGHDT and CDR2 is YYEEEE.

V usage is TRBV9 and J usage is TRBJ2-2, with a tentative D call TRBD1 (6 bases). V was shortened by 4 bases and J by 3 bases, with 13 bases between the two germline ends. The CDR3 spans 15 residues. CDR1 is SGDLS, CDR2 YYNGEE, per germline. The CDR3 DNA sequence: TGTGCCAGCAGCAAAACCAGGGGAGACACCGGGGAGCTGTTTTTT. It yields the protein CASSKTRGDTGELFF. Full variable domain (missing parts from reference TRBV9 and TRBJ2-2): DSGVTQTPKHLITATGQRVTLRCSPRSGDLSVYWYQQSLDQGLQFLIQYYNGEERAKGNILERFSAQQFPDLHSELNLSSLELGDSALYFCASSKTRGDTGELFFGEGSRLTVL.

The J gene is TRBJ2-7, the V gene TRBV5-6; no clear D gene. The ends were cut back, 0 bases at V and 2 bases at J, with 3 bases in the middle. There are 12 residues in the CDR3. Per the germline V gene, CDR1 is SGHDT and CDR2 is YYEEEE. The CDR3, as DNA: TGTGCCAGCAGCTTGGCAACCTACGAGCAGTACTTC. Its protein product is CASSLATYEQYF.

As DNA, the CDR3 is TGTGCCAGTACCACCCCGGGAAATCAGCCCCAGCATTTT. This encodes CASTTPGNQPQHF. V is TRBV19 and J is TRBJ1-5; D is ambiguous. The CDR3 runs 13 residues. Germline V lookup: CDR1 LNHDA, CDR2 SQIVND (reference sequence). The ends were cut back, 7 bases at V and 4 bases at J, with 11 bases in the middle. The complete variable domain, with remaining parts taken from reference TRBV19 and TRBJ1-5, reads DGGITQSPKYLFRKEGQNVTLSCEQNLNHDAMYWYRQDPGQGLRLIYYSQIVNDFQKGDIAEGYSVSREKKESFPLTVTSAQKNPTAFYLCASTTPGNQPQHFGDGTRLSIL.

J is TRBJ2-5 and V is TRBV5-1; weak D call: TRBD2 (6 bases). Germline CDR1 SGHRS, CDR2 YFSETQ. The germline V and J ends were trimmed by 4 bases and 0 bases, with 16 bases remaining between them. The CDR3 extends over 16 amino acids. CDR3 sequence reads: CASSEGLTAHQETQYF. The CDR3 DNA reads TGCGCCAGCAGCGAGGGACTCACCGCCCACCAAGAGACCCAGTACTTC.